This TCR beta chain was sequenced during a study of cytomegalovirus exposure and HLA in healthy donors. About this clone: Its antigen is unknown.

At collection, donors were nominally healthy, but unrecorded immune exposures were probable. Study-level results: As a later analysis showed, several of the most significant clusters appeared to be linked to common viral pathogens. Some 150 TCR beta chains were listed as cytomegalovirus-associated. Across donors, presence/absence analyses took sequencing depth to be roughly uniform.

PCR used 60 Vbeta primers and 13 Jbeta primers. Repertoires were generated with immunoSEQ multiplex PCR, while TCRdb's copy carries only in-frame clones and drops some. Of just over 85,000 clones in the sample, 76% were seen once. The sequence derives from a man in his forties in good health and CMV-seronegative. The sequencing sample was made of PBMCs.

DNA of the CDR3: TGTGCCAGCAGCCCCCGCGGGGGGCCCAGTCGGAACATTCAGTACTTC. It encodes CASSPRGGPSRNIQYF. The chain links TRBV27 to TRBJ2-4; 8 bases map to TRBD2. Germline V gives CDR1 MNHEY, CDR2 SMNVEV (reference sequence). The ends lost 6 bases at V and 7 bases at J; junction bases unmatched: 14. This CDR3 is built from 16 residues.